This T cell receptor beta chain was identified during a study of a mutant IDH1 vaccine in newly diagnosed glioma. The wider study: Patients were started on vaccination 4-6 weeks after radiotherapy alone, or with temozolomide cycles.

The CDR3 sequence is 14 residues long. Germline V gives CDR1 KGHSH, CDR2 LQKENI. V shed 5 bases and J 3 bases; nucleotides not matched to a gene: 7. Time point given: week 23, last vaccination. The investigators gave 300 ug of mutant IDH1 20-mer peptide in each vaccine dose, together with topical imiquimod. Sequencing was performed with immunoSEQ multiplex PCR; in TCRdb, only in-frame clones are kept and a portion is missing. Here the sample spans 35,000 to 50,000 clones, around 85% being singletons. Notes on this clone: What it binds is not known.

The study, taken as a whole, reports: Researchers report vaccine-induced immune responses in approximately 94% of patients. Pseudoprogression looked unconnected to shifts in top peripheral T cell clonotypes.

This receptor was taken from a woman aged 18-29 years with glioma. Some clones in this sample may be carry-over from other donors' samples. This material consisted of PBMCs, taken from a glioma patient whose treatment included an IDH1 peptide vaccine. This chain uses TRBV18 with TRBJ2-7, with TRBD2 matching over 7 bases. In nucleotides, the CDR3 is TGTGCCAGCTCATACCGGGAGGCCCTCTACGAGCAGTACTTC. The encoded protein is CASSYREALYEQYF.